What follows are 32 T cell receptor beta chains derived from one specimen sequenced in a study of cytomegalovirus exposure and HLA in healthy donors. 13 Jbeta primers and 60 Vbeta primers were used for the PCR. The method was immunoSEQ multiplex PCR; TCRdb's version includes in-frame clones alone and lacks a portion of them. The sample shows 120,000 to 150,000 clones, around 73% of them seen only once. The sample consisted of PBMCs. Receptor source: a middle-aged woman in good health and CMV-seronegative.

V and J are TRBV11-2 and TRBJ2-5; 7 nucleotides line up with TRBD1. The CDR3 has 13 amino acids. V shed 3 bases, J shed 5 bases, and the junction held 3 bases outside the gene matches. Germline V gene data show CDR1 as SGHAT and CDR2 as FQNNGV. CDR3 amino acids: CASSFDRAETQYF. The CDR3 bases are TGTGCCAGCAGCTTCGACAGGGCCGAGACCCAGTACTTC.

The chain employs TRBV5-5 and TRBJ1-4, with D unresolved. Deletions cut 4 bases from V and 5 bases from J, with 15 bases between. CDR1 is SGHKS and CDR2 is YYEKEE in the germline V gene (reference sequence). The CDR3 is 15 residues long. CDR3 DNA sequence: TGTGCCAGCAGCCCCGCCGCTAACAGAAATGAAAAACTGTTTTTT. This codes for CASSPAANRNEKLFF.

The chain has TRBV6-1 and TRBJ1-5; TRBD1 matches at 9 bases. Germline assignment: CDR1 MNHNS and CDR2 SASEGT. The CDR3 covers 13 residues. The V gene end was trimmed by 11 bases and the J gene end by 7 bases; junction bases not matched to a gene: 9. The CDR3 coding sequence is TGTGCCGGCCGGGACAGGGTAGACCAGCCCCAGCATTTT. Encoded protein: CAGRDRVDQPQHF.

The gene calls are TRBV7-9 and TRBJ2-1, with TRBD1 matching over 9 bases. CDR1 SEHNR and CDR2 FQNEAQ come from the germline V gene (reference sequence). This CDR3 has 16 amino acids. V lost 5 bases and J lost 4; bases outside the gene matches: 9. DNA for the CDR3: TGTGCCAGCAGCCCGACGTTGGACAGGGGTTACAATGAGCAGTTCTTC. It is translated as CASSPTLDRGYNEQFF.

V is TRBV7-2 and J is TRBJ2-1, with D possibly being TRBD2 (5 bases). Trimming shortened V by 5 bases and J by 6 bases, and 23 bases separated the two germline ends. The V gene's germline CDR1 is SGHTA and CDR2 FQGNSA. The CDR3 covers 17 residues. CDR3: CASSPSRLASHLNEQFF. For the CDR3, the DNA is TGTGCCAGCAGCCCGAGCCGGCTAGCCTCACATCTCAATGAGCAGTTCTTC.

The CDR3 protein is CASSFLATSGGALTDTQYF. The CDR3 DNA reads TGTGCCAGCAGCTTCCTTGCGACTAGCGGGGGGGCCCTCACAGATACGCAGTATTTT. The chain links TRBV13 to TRBJ2-3, with 14 bases matching TRBD2. The CDR3 spans 19 residues. Germline V CDR1 and CDR2: PRHDT, FYEKMQ (reference sequence). The J segment lost 2 bases and the V segment lost 3 bases, leaving 10 bases of the junction unmatched.

This sequence joins TRBV19 and TRBJ1-5; TRBD1 might be the D (5 bases). There are 15 residues in the CDR3. From germline, CDR1 is LNHDA and CDR2 SQIVND (reference sequence). The V gene lost 1 base and the J gene lost 6 bases, with 13 bases spanning the gap. The CDR3 DNA follows: TGTGCCAGTAGTATAGCCGACCTGGGGCGTCAGCCCCAGCATTTT. This translates into CASSIADLGRQPQHF.

The CDR3 coding sequence is TGCGCCAGCAGCACACGACAGGAGAACACAGATACGCAGTATTTT. This sequence encodes CASSTRQENTDTQYF. This chain links TRBV5-1 with TRBJ2-3, with D perhaps TRBD1 (6 bases). The CDR3 totals 15 residues. The germline V gene has CDR1 SGHRS and CDR2 YFSETQ. V gave up 4 bases and J gave up 2 bases, with 14 bases separating them.

About this clone: One junction end does not reproduce the germline sequence, and a read error may be involved. The rearrangement uses TRBV28 and TRBJ2-6; TRBD1 might be the D (5 bases). Germline values: CDR1 MDHEN, CDR2 SYDVKM. The CDR3 has 15 amino acids. The CDR3 is CARSLADSVTNVLTF. CDR3 nucleotide sequence: TGTGCCCGCAGTTTAGCCGACAGTGTCACCAACGTCCTGACTTTC.

V and J are TRBV27 and TRBJ1-1; 9 bases fit TRBD1. The junction had 11 bases not matched to a gene; V was cut back by 5 bases and J by 7 bases. Germline assignment: CDR1 MNHEY and CDR2 SMNVEV (reference sequence). CDR3 size: 15 residues. DNA for the CDR3: TGTGCCAGCAGTCCTCTTGGGGGACAGGGTATTGAAGCTTTCTTT. This translates into CASSPLGGQGIEAFF.

The chain is built from TRBV5-1 and TRBJ2-6; TRBD1 might be the D (6 bases). With 0 bases removed from V and 0 bases from J, the gap between germline ends came to 10 bases. In germline, CDR1 is SGHRS, CDR2 YFSETQ. The CDR3 is made up of 17 amino acids. The CDR3 loop reads CASSLVRTDSGANVLTF. The CDR3 DNA follows: TGCGCCAGCAGCTTGGTTCGGACAGACTCTGGGGCCAACGTCCTGACTTTC.

This clone appeared a few times. The rearrangement uses TRBV5-1 and TRBJ1-1; 8 bases map to TRBD1. CDR3 length: 14 residues. Losses at the gene ends were 0 bases for V and 5 bases for J; bases not matched to a gene: 3. The V gene's germline CDR1 is SGHRS and CDR2 YFSETQ. CDR3 DNA: TGCGCCAGCAGCTTGGAGCAGGGGGCAACTGAAGCTTTCTTT. Its translation is CASSLEQGATEAFF.

The chain couples TRBV2 to TRBJ2-1; D gene unclear. The CDR3 length is 12 residues. V was shortened by 8 bases and J by 4 bases, with 9 bases between the two germline ends. Germline V gene data show CDR1 as SNHLY and CDR2 as FYNNEI. The CDR3 nucleotides are TGTGCCAGCTCTTTCGTGTACAATGAGCAGTTCTTC. Its translation is CASSFVYNEQFF.

The V gene is TRBV6-5, the J gene TRBJ1-1; no firm D call. The CDR3 is made up of 12 amino acids. Germline CDR1 MNHEY, CDR2 SVGAGI. Trimming pared 5 bases from V and 5 bases from J, leaving 9 bases between. CDR3 nucleotides: TGTGCCAGCAGTGAAAGCTGGACTGAAGCTTTCTTT. Encoded protein: CASSESWTEAFF.

The rearrangement joins TRBV4-2 to TRBJ2-1; 7 bases are a match to TRBD2. V lost 5 bases and J lost 8; bases outside the gene matches: 9. Germline V gives CDR1 LGHNA, CDR2 YNFKEQ. The CDR3 spans 14 residues. The CDR3 loop is CASSGVSGRDEQFF. CDR3 DNA sequence: TGTGCCAGCAGCGGGGTGAGTGGGAGGGATGAGCAGTTCTTC.

This rearrangement joins TRBV19 to TRBJ2-1; possible D gene TRBD1, 5 bases. CDR3 length equals 15 residues. Germline V gives CDR1 LNHDA, CDR2 SQIVND (reference sequence). The V end lost 7 bases, the J end lost 1 base, and 14 bases lay between the germline ends. The CDR3 region is CASIARQGSYNEQFF. CDR3 DNA: TGTGCCAGTATTGCGAGGCAGGGTTCCTACAATGAGCAGTTCTTC.

This chain links TRBV9 with TRBJ1-2; the D is unclear. V dropped 0 bases and J dropped 5 bases, with 5 bases sitting between them. Germline V gene sequence: CDR1 SGDLS, CDR2 YYNGEE. There are 12 residues in the CDR3. DNA of the CDR3: TGTGCCAGCAGCGTAGCAGGATATGGCTACACCTTC. Amino acid sequence: CASSVAGYGYTF.

This clone was counted between two and nine times. V is TRBV27 and J is TRBJ1-2, with 10 bases that match TRBD1. Germline V gene sequence: CDR1 MNHEY, CDR2 SMNVEV (reference sequence). V was clipped by 10 bases and J by 4 bases; unmatched bases: 12. This CDR3 has 15 residues. DNA of the CDR3: TGTGCCACTTCCATAACCGGGACAGGGGTCTATGGCTACACCTTC. Amino acid sequence: CATSITGTGVYGYTF.

This clone was detected a few times. The chain couples TRBV7-9 to TRBJ1-3, with D uncertain. This CDR3 has 14 amino acids. CDR1 and CDR2 (germline): SEHNR, FQNEAQ (reference sequence). The V end was cut by 3 bases, the J end by 0 bases, with 6 bases between. The CDR3 loop is CASSFPLSGNTIYF. Written as DNA, the CDR3 is TGTGCCAGCAGCTTCCCCCTCTCTGGAAACACCATATATTTT.

The chain couples TRBV4-3 to TRBJ2-3; 14 bases map to TRBD2. The CDR3 contains 16 residues. CDR1 is LGHNA and CDR2 is YSLEER in the germline V gene. Germline trimming cut 4 bases from V and 6 bases from J; bases unmatched to any gene: 6. CDR3 nucleotides: TGCGCCAGCAGCCCGGGACTAGCGGGGGCCGGGGATACGCAGTATTTT. This sequence encodes CASSPGLAGAGDTQYF.

The chain couples TRBV5-4 to TRBJ2-3, with 7 bases fitting TRBD2. The CDR3 consists of 15 residues. V trimming: 3 bases; J trimming: 2 bases; junction bases outside the gene matches: 6. Looked up from germline, CDR1 is SGHNT and CDR2 is YYREEE (reference sequence). The CDR3, as DNA: TGTGCCAGCAGCTCCCCCGCGGGGGACACAGATACGCAGTATTTT. Translated: CASSSPAGDTDTQYF.

The genes are TRBV12-5 and TRBJ2-7, with TRBD1 identical over 7 bases. CDR1 and CDR2 (germline): LGHNT, FRNRAP. The CDR3 length is 14 residues. With 2 bases clipped from V and 2 bases from J, the junction kept 3 bases outside the gene matches. In DNA form, the CDR3 reads TGTGCTAGTGGTTTGTTCACAGGGGCCTACGAGCAGTACTTC. Translating it yields CASGLFTGAYEQYF.

The CDR3 coding sequence is TGTGCCAGCAGTTGGGGCCAGTTAAATCAGCCCCAGCATTTT. As protein: CASSWGQLNQPQHF. The rearrangement uses TRBV2 and TRBJ1-5; D possibly corresponds to TRBD1 (5 bases). V dropped 5 bases and J dropped 4 bases, with 12 bases sitting between them. Germline CDR1 SNHLY, CDR2 FYNNEI. The CDR3 sequence is 14 residues long.

CDR3 DNA: TGTGCCAGCAGCAAACGGACAGGGGAATACACAGATACGCAGTATTTT. As protein: CASSKRTGEYTDTQYF. V gene TRBV4-2 combines with J gene TRBJ2-3, with TRBD1 identical over 9 bases. The V segment lost 5 bases and the J segment 2 bases; nucleotides outside the gene matches: 8. The germline gives CDR1 LGHNA, CDR2 YNFKEQ. This CDR3 spans 16 amino acids.

The chain joins TRBV5-6 to TRBJ2-7, with 8 bases matching TRBD1. Germline lookup yields CDR1 SGHDT and CDR2 YYEEEE. After removal of 5 bases from V and 2 bases from J, the junction contained 6 bases not matched to a gene. The CDR3 is 14 residues long. CDR3: CASRWQGAAYEQYV. CDR3 sequence (DNA): TGTGCCAGCAGATGGCAGGGGGCGGCCTACGAGCAGTACGTC.

The V call is TRBV5-6, the J call TRBJ1-2; D not certain. With 3 bases removed from V and 1 base from J, the gap between germline ends came to 16 bases. This CDR3 region has 16 residues. Germline-derived CDR1 and CDR2 are SGHDT and YYEEEE. The CDR3 loop is CASSSGSSSDNYGYTF. CDR3 bases: TGTGCCAGCAGCTCTGGGTCATCCAGCGATAACTATGGCTACACCTTC.

V is TRBV2 and J is TRBJ1-2; TRBD1 agrees at 7 bases. Germline V CDR1 and CDR2: SNHLY, FYNNEI. This CDR3 has 15 residues. Germline trimming cut 2 bases from V and 5 bases from J; bases unmatched to any gene: 8. CDR3: CASSEHWTGEYGYTF. The CDR3 coding sequence is TGTGCCAGCAGTGAACACTGGACAGGAGAATATGGCTACACCTTC.

V is TRBV19 and J is TRBJ1-2; D uncertain. Looked up from germline, CDR1 is LNHDA and CDR2 is SQIVND (reference sequence). CDR3 size: 12 residues. The germline V and J ends were trimmed by 5 bases and 1 base, with 5 bases remaining between them. The CDR3 here is CASSYSNYGYTF. The CDR3 DNA sequence: TGTGCCAGTAGTTACAGTAACTATGGCTACACCTTC.

This clone was recorded a few times. The chain has TRBV29-1 and TRBJ1-2, with a possible D match to TRBD1 (5 bases). Trimming took off 2 bases at V and 6 bases at J, with 10 bases between the two ends. Germline CDR1 SQVTM, CDR2 ANQGSEA. CDR3 length: 12 residues. CDR3 sequence: CSVESPRDGYTF. The CDR3 DNA reads TGCAGCGTTGAATCCCCCAGGGATGGCTACACCTTC.

The CDR3 protein is CASSLAWGSGGYEQYF. For the CDR3, the DNA is TGTGCCAGCAGCTTAGCCTGGGGTAGCGGGGGCTACGAGCAGTACTTC. The chain couples TRBV7-9 to TRBJ2-7, with 9 bases that match TRBD2. Per germline, CDR1 SEHNR and CDR2 FQNEAQ (reference sequence). The CDR3 is 16 residues long. V lost 0 bases, J lost 3 bases, and 6 bases stayed unmatched.

This chain uses TRBV27 with TRBJ1-3, with unresolved D. V lost 2 bases, J lost 0 bases, and 8 bases lay in between. The germline gives CDR1 MNHEY, CDR2 SMNVEV (reference sequence). This CDR3 is built from 15 residues. The CDR3 region has the DNA TGTGCCAGCAGTTTAGGGCCGAGCTCTGGAAACACCATATATTTT. It translates to CASSLGPSSGNTIYF.

The chain links TRBV29-1 to TRBJ2-1; possible D gene TRBD1, 6 bases. V dropped 6 bases and J dropped 10 bases, with 13 bases sitting between them. The CDR3 extends over 11 amino acids. Germline lookup yields CDR1 SQVTM and CDR2 ANQGSEA. Written as DNA, the CDR3 is TGCAGCGTGGGTACAGGGCGAGAGCAGTTCTTC. This translates into CSVGTGREQFF.